These T cell receptor beta chains were read from a single sample in a study of OX40 agonist ivuxolimab in advanced cancers. Assay: immunoSEQ multiplex PCR; the TCRdb copy retains only in-frame clones and omits some. Of tens of thousands of clones listed, 70% to 90% are singletons. This sample comprised CD4+ or CD8+ T cells sorted from blood, obtained in a trial of the OX40 agonist ivuxolimab. The receptor set was obtained from an adult with an advanced solid tumor such as melanoma, head and neck, liver or kidney cancer. Both conserved end residues are part of each CDR3. The D gene is left open where the match is weak. The size field is filled for only some rows; it gives once, few, many or a size class.

size,D,V,J,DNA,CDR3
NA,NA,TRBV19,TRBJ1-4,TGTGCCAGTAGTATGGACAGAGCCGGGGAAAAACTGTTTTTT,CASSMDRAGEKLFF
NA,NA,TRBV9,TRBJ1-1,TGTGCCAGCAGCCACCGCACAGGGAGTGGGTCTGAAGCTTTCTTT,CASSHRTGSGSEAFF
NA,NA,TRBV19,TRBJ1-5,TGTGCCAGCAGTCGCAGGGGCGCTAATCAGCCCCAGCATTTT,CASSRRGANQPQHF
NA,TRBD1,TRBV28,TRBJ2-1,TGTGCCAGCAGGTCGGGACAGTACAATGAGCAGTTCTTC,CASRSGQYNEQFF
NA,TRBD1,TRBV2,TRBJ2-7,TGTGCCATCGACCGGGACAGGGGCCCCTACGAGCAGTACTTC,CAIDRDRGPYEQYF
NA,TRBD2,TRBV5-6,TRBJ2-1,TGTGCCAGCAGCGAGGGACTAGCGATTCCGTTCTTC,CASSEGLAIPFF
NA,NA,TRBV30,TRBJ1-2,TGTGCCTGGAGTGTGAGTGGCTATGGCTACACCTTC,CAWSVSGYGYTF
NA,TRBD2,TRBV7-6,TRBJ2-3,TGTGCCAGCAGTTCGCTAGCGGGGACACCCACAGATACGCAGTATTTT,CASSSLAGTPTDTQYF
NA,NA,TRBV4-3,TRBJ2-2,TGCGCCAGCAGCTCCTCGTTAGACACCGGGGAGCTGTTTTTT,CASSSSLDTGELFF
once,TRBD2,TRBV7-9,TRBJ2-1,TGTGCCAGCAGCTCAACGGGGGGGCTCTACAATGAGCAGTTCTTC,CASSSTGGLYNEQFF
few,NA,TRBV10-1,TRBJ1-5,TGCGCCAGCAGTGGGCCGGACAGCACCAATCAGCCCCAGCATTTT,CASSGPDSTNQPQHF
NA,TRBD1,TRBV30,TRBJ2-1,TGTGCCTGGAGTGTTGGGACAGGTACGAATGAGCAGTTCTTC,CAWSVGTGTNEQFF
NA,TRBD1,TRBV6-5,TRBJ2-7,TGTGCCAGCAGTTACCAAGACAGGGGGCTTTACGAGCAGTACTTC,CASSYQDRGLYEQYF
NA,NA,TRBV27,TRBJ1-1,TGTGCCAGCAGTTTATCTGCGGACAGAGGAACTGAAGCTTTCTTT,CASSLSADRGTEAFF
NA,NA,TRBV15,TRBJ1-6,TGTGCCACCAGCCGCGCGGGAGAGGACTCACCCCTCCACTTT,CATSRAGEDSPLHF
NA,NA,TRBV2,TRBJ1-3,TGTGCCAGCAGTGTAACAGGGACATCTGGAAACACCATATATTTT,CASSVTGTSGNTIYF
NA,NA,TRBV19,TRBJ1-1,TGTGCCAGTAGTATACACAGGGACATACTCATGAACACTGAAGCTTTCTTT,CASSIHRDILMNTEAFF
once,NA,TRBV9,TRBJ2-5,TGTGGGCGGTTGAAGACCCAGTACTTC,CGRLKTQYF
NA,NA,TRBV19,TRBJ2-7,TGTGCCAGTAGCCCCGTGGAGGGCCGAGTATACGAGCAGTACTTC,CASSPVEGRVYEQYF
NA,TRBD1,TRBV7-6,TRBJ1-1,TGTGCCAGCAGCACCGGGACAGGGACTGAAGCTTTCTTT,CASSTGTGTEAFF
NA,TRBD1,TRBV5-1,TRBJ2-1,TGCGCCAGCAGCAAGGGACAGGGTGGCAACAATGAGCAGTTCTTC,CASSKGQGGNNEQFF
NA,NA,TRBV6-5,TRBJ1-6,TGTGCCAGCAGTTACTCTGGGGGCGCTTCACCCCTCCACTTT,CASSYSGGASPLHF
NA,TRBD1,TRBV7-9,TRBJ2-3,TGTGCCAGCAGCTCGCCCGGGACAGGGGATCCAGATACGCAGTATTTT,CASSSPGTGDPDTQYF
once,NA,TRBV15,TRBJ2-4,TGTGCCACCAGCGCATACAGGGGGGGCAAAAACATTCAGTACTTC,CATSAYRGGKNIQYF
NA,NA,TRBV6-1,TRBJ1-5,TGTGCCAGCAGTGAGTGGGGGGGCTATAGCAATCAGCCCCAGCATTTT,CASSEWGGYSNQPQHF
NA,NA,TRBV11-1,TRBJ2-3,TGTGCCAGCAGCTTGTCCGGGCACACAGATACGCAGTATTTT,CASSLSGHTDTQYF
NA,TRBD1,TRBV7-6,TRBJ2-3,TGTGCCAGCAGCGCGTTACCGGGACAGGGGTCAGATACGCAGTATTTT,CASSALPGQGSDTQYF
NA,TRBD2,TRBV19,TRBJ2-1,TGTGCCAGTAGTATTTGGGGGGAGGGCCTGAATGAGCAGTTCTTC,CASSIWGEGLNEQFF
NA,NA,TRBV21-1,TRBJ2-3,TGTGCCAGCAGCATATCGCTACAGGGTACAGATACGCAGTATTTT,CASSISLQGTDTQYF
once,NA,TRBV7-9,TRBJ2-5,TGTGCCAGCAGCCGGACCGGCGGAGGGCAAGAGACCCAGTACTTC,CASSRTGGGQETQYF
NA,NA,TRBV19,TRBJ2-7,TGTGCCAGTAGTCCATACGGGGGCGAGCAGTACTTC,CASSPYGGEQYF
NA,TRBD1,TRBV13,TRBJ1-1,TGTGCCAGCAGCCACATTAAATCCCCCAGGGGGGACACTGAAGCTTTCTTT,CASSHIKSPRGDTEAFF
NA,NA,TRBV5-1,TRBJ1-1,TGCGCCAGCAGCTTTGGGGACCATGAAGCTTTCTTT,CASSFGDHEAFF
NA,TRBD2,TRBV7-6,TRBJ2-3,TGTGCCAGCAGCTTATCTAGCGGGGGGGCTGCAGATACGCAGTATTTT,CASSLSSGGAADTQYF
NA,TRBD1,TRBV4-3,TRBJ2-7,TGCGCCAGCAGCCAAGACGCCCGGCAGGGGGCCTACGAGCAGTACTTC,CASSQDARQGAYEQYF
NA,TRBD2,TRBV19,TRBJ2-1,TGTGCCAGTAGCGGAGGCGGGGGAGAGCAGTTCTTC,CASSGGGGEQFF
NA,TRBD1,TRBV4-3,TRBJ1-4,TGCGCCAGCAGCCTCAAAGACAGGGGGAACGAAAAACTGTTTTTT,CASSLKDRGNEKLFF
NA,NA,TRBV15,TRBJ1-5,TGTGCCACCAGCAGAGGAGACGGGGAACATCAGCCCCAGCATTTT,CATSRGDGEHQPQHF
NA,NA,TRBV7-6,TRBJ2-2,TGTGCCAGCAGCCCTCGGACCGGGGAGCTGTTTTTT,CASSPRTGELFF
once,NA,TRBV28,TRBJ2-1,TGTGCCAGCAGTTTACTGGACTCGACCTACAATGAGCAGTTCTTC,CASSLLDSTYNEQFF
NA,NA,TRBV27,TRBJ2-3,TGTGCCAGCAGTACTACAGATACGCAGTATTTT,CASSTTDTQYF
NA,NA,TRBV30,TRBJ1-1,TGTGCCTGCAGGGAATTGGACTTTTCGACTGAAGCTTTCTTT,CACRELDFSTEAFF
once,TRBD2,TRBV7-6,TRBJ2-1,TGTGCCAGCAGCTTACGGGGGGGAGGGCCAAATGAGCAGTTCTTC,CASSLRGGGPNEQFF
NA,NA,TRBV2,TRBJ2-3,TGTGCCAGCAGTGGGGAGCGAGATACGCAGTATTTT,CASSGERDTQYF
NA,NA,TRBV6-6,TRBJ1-5,TGTGCCAGCAGTGAGTTCGGGGGTCAGCCCCAGCATTTT,CASSEFGGQPQHF
NA,NA,TRBV14,TRBJ2-7,TGTGCCAGCAGCCCCGAAGGGGTCGCTCCCTACGAGCAGTACTTC,CASSPEGVAPYEQYF
NA,NA,TRBV7-9,TRBJ1-1,TGTGCCAGCAGCTTATTGGGTGGGGTCACTGAAGCTTTCTTT,CASSLLGGVTEAFF
NA,TRBD2,TRBV10-3,TRBJ2-5,TGTGCCATCAGTGAGTCGACGGCGGGGGGAAGTGAGACCCAGTACTTC,CAISESTAGGSETQYF
NA,TRBD2,TRBV6-4,TRBJ2-5,TGTGCCAGCAGTGACGCCGGACTAGCGGGAACCCAGTACTTC,CASSDAGLAGTQYF
NA,NA,TRBV28,TRBJ1-4,TGTGCAACAGGGAGTAATTATGAAAAACTGTTTTTT,CATGSNYEKLFF
NA,NA,TRBV11-2,TRBJ2-1,TGTGCCAGCAGCTTTTGGGTCAATGAGCAGTTCTTC,CASSFWVNEQFF
NA,NA,TRBV5-4,TRBJ2-2,TGTGCCAGCAGCTTGGACAGGGAAGAGCTGTTTTTT,CASSLDREELFF